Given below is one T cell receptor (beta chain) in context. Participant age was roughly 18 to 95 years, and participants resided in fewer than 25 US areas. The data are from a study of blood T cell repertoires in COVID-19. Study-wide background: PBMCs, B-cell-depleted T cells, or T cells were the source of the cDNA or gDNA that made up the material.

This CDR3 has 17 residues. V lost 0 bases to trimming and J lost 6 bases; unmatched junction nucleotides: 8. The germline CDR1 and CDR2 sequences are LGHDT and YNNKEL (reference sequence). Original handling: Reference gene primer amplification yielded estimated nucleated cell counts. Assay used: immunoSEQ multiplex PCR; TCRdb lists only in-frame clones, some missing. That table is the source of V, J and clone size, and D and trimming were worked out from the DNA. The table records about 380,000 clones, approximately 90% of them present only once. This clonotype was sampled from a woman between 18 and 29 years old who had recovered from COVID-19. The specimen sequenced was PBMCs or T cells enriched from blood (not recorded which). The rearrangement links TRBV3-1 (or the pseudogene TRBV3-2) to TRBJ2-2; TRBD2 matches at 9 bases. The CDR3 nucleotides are TGTGCCAGCAGCCAAGATAACCTAGCGGGGTATTCCGGGGAGCTGTTTTTT. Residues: CASSQDNLAGYSGELFF.